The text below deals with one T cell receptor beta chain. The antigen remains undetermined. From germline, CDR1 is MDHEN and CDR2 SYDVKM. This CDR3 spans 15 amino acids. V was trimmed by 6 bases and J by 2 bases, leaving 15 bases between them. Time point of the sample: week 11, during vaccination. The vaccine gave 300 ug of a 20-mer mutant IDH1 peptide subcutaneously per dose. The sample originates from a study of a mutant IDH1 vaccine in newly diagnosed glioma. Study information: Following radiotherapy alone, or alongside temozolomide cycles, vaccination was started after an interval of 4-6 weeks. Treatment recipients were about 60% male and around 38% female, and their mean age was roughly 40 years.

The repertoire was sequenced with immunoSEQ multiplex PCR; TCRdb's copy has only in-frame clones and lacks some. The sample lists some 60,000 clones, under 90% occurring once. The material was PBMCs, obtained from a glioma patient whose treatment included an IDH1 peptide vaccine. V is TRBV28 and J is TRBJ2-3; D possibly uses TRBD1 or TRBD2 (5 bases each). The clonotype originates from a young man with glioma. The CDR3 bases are TGTGCCAGCAGCAAATTGGGGGAGTTCACAGATACGCAGTATTTT. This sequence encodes CASSKLGEFTDTQYF.